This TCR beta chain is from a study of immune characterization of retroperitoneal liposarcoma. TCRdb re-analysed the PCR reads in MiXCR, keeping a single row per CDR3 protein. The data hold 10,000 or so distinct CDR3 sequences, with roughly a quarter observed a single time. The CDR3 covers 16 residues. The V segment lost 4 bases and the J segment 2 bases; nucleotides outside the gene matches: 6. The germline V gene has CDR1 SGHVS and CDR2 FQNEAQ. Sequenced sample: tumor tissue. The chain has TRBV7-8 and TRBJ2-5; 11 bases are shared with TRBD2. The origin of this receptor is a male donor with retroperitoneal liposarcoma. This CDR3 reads CASSWGLAEDQETQYF. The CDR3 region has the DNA TGTGCCAGCAGCTGGGGACTAGCGGAGGATCAAGAGACCCAGTACTTC.